The 10 T cell receptor beta chains below come from one sample, sequenced in a study of T cells in Graves' hyperthyroidism and ophthalmopathy. Amplified regions were TCR beta CDR3 sequences from RNA transcripts. First-round RT-PCR of the TCR CDR3 relied on the HTBI primer set. TCRdb reprocessed the multiplex PCR reads via MiXCR and lists one record per CDR3 protein. The data show approximately 590,000 distinct CDR3 sequences, just over 45% seen once. Sequenced input: peripheral blood or thyroid tissue (not recorded which). The receptors were gathered from a woman aged 18-29 years with Graves' hyperthyroidism.

In this sample, this clonotype turned up many times. V is TRBV7-9 and J is TRBJ1-3; no clear D gene. Germline V CDR1 and CDR2: SEHNR, FQNEAQ (reference sequence). V lost 5 bases to trimming and J lost 0 bases, with 8 bases between them. The CDR3 is made up of 14 amino acids. The CDR3 coding sequence is TGTGCCAGCAGCCAAGCAAACTCTGGAAACACCATATATTTT. As protein: CASSQANSGNTIYF.

On this clonotype itself: It may be a read error: a sequence one base away is much more abundant. The chain uses TRBV14 and TRBJ1-2, with a possible D match to TRBD1 (5 bases). V was pared by 8 bases and J by 0 bases, with 16 bases between. Germline assignment: CDR1 SGHDN and CDR2 FVKESK. CDR3 length: 15 residues. CDR3 nucleotides: TGTGCCAGCGGCTACGGGACGGCAGCTAACTATGGCTACACCTTC. This translates into CASGYGTAANYGYTF.

This clonotype was detected a few times. This chain links TRBV12-3 or TRBV12-4 with TRBJ2-5; the match to TRBD1 covers 9 bases. This CDR3 comprises 13 residues. Trimming took 3 bases from V and 7 from J; bases not matched to a gene: 3. The CDR3 DNA follows: TGTGCCAGCAGTTTGGGGACAGGGTCGACCCAGTACTTC. It codes for CASSLGTGSTQYF.

The chain has TRBV24-1 and TRBJ2-5; a possible D gene is TRBD2 (5 bases). Germline V lookup: CDR1 KGHDR, CDR2 SFDVKD. The CDR3 extends over 12 amino acids. Deletions cut 7 bases from V and 7 bases from J, with 12 bases between. CDR3: CATSHLGGTQYF. The CDR3 bases are TGTGCCACCAGCCATTTAGGAGGGACCCAGTACTTC.

In this sample, this clonotype turned up many times. The rearrangement links TRBV2 to TRBJ1-1, with 9 bases that match TRBD1. Germline lookup yields CDR1 SNHLY and CDR2 FYNNEI. This CDR3 is 16 amino acids long. With 6 bases clipped from V and 0 bases from J, the junction kept 8 bases outside the gene matches. This CDR3 is CASSWDRDEMNTEAFF. The CDR3 region has the DNA TGTGCCAGCAGCTGGGACAGGGACGAAATGAACACTGAAGCTTTCTTT.

Ten or more counts support this clonotype. The V gene is TRBV29-1, the J gene TRBJ1-1, with D hard to call. CDR1 SQVTM and CDR2 ANQGSEA come from the germline V gene. Deletions cut 3 bases from V and 4 bases from J, with 15 bases between. The length of the CDR3 is 14 residues. CDR3 sequence reads: CSVDPAQVPTEAFF. The CDR3 bases are TGCAGCGTTGACCCAGCGCAGGTACCCACTGAAGCTTTCTTT.

This clonotype came up a few times. The gene calls are TRBV7-9 and TRBJ1-2, with D uncertain. With 3 bases removed from V and 5 bases from J, the gap between germline ends came to 16 bases. This CDR3 is 15 amino acids long. CDR1 SEHNR and CDR2 FQNEAQ come from the germline V gene (reference sequence). The CDR3 protein is CASSLAAGRRYGYTF. CDR3 coding DNA: TGTGCCAGCAGCTTGGCCGCGGGGAGAAGATATGGCTACACCTTC.

CDR3: CASSPTGSEQYF. CDR3 nucleotides: TGTGCCAGCAGCCCTACCGGGAGCGAGCAGTACTTC. The chain carries TRBV7-3 and TRBJ2-7; D may be TRBD2 (6 bases). The CDR3 spans 12 residues. The ends were cut back, 5 bases at V and 6 bases at J, with 11 bases in the middle. Germline CDR1 reads SGHTA; CDR2 reads FQGTGA.

This clonotype was detected only a few times. The gene calls are TRBV7-2 and TRBJ2-2; no clear D gene. V lost 6 bases and J 7 bases, leaving 9 bases between the germline ends. The CDR3 spans 12 residues. In germline, CDR1 is SGHTA, CDR2 FQGNSA. The DNA for the CDR3 is TGTGCCAGCAGACAACCTGGCGGGGAGCTGTTTTTT. Its translation is CASRQPGGELFF.

This clonotype appeared a few times. Here the CDR3 DNA reads TGTGCCAGCAGCACTAGGAGTATCGGAACTAATGAAAAACTGTTTTTT. Amino acids: CASSTRSIGTNEKLFF. V usage is TRBV7-9 and J usage is TRBJ1-4, with D unclear. The CDR3 is 16 amino acids. Trimming removed 5 bases from V and 1 base from J, with 14 bases in between. Germline V gene lookup returns CDR1 SEHNR and CDR2 FQNEAQ (reference sequence).